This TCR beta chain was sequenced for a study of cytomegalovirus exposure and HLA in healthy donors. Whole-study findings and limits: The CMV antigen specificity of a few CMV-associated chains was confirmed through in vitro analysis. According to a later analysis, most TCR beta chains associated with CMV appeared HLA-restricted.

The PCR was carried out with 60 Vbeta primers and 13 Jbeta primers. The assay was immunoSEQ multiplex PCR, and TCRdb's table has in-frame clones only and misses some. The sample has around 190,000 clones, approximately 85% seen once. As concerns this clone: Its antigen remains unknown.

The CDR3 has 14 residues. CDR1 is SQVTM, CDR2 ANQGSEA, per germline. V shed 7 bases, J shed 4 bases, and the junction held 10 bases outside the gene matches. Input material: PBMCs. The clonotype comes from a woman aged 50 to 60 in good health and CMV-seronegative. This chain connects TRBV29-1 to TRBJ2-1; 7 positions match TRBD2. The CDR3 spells CSAAGDYPYNEQFF. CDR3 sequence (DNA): TGCAGCGCCGCGGGGGACTACCCATACAATGAGCAGTTCTTC.